A selection of T cell receptor beta chains follows, all from one sample in a study of spatial heterogeneity in lung cancer. MiXCR, run by TCRdb on the 5' RACE reads, gives a single entry per CDR3 protein. The sample has 90,000 or so distinct CDR3 sequences; 7% to 9% are singletons. The sequencing used PBMCs, collected at surgery. The source is a male donor with early-stage non-small cell lung cancer. Both conserved end residues are part of each CDR3. Each record gives: J gene, D gene, V gene, clone size, CDR3 DNA, CDR3 protein. The D gene is left open where the match is weak. Where a row states a size, it is once, few, many or the class of an expanded clone; other rows omit it.

J: TRBJ2-7; D: .; V: TRBV10-3; size: few; DNA: TGTGCCATCAGTGAGTCCGCCAGGGTGTCGTCTGGCGAGCAGTACTTC; CDR3: CAISESARVSSGEQYF
J: TRBJ2-3; D: TRBD1; V: TRBV7-9; size: few; DNA: TGTGCCAGCAGCGTATGGGGACAGGGCCTCACAGATACGCAGTATTTT; CDR3: CASSVWGQGLTDTQYF
J: TRBJ1-6; D: .; V: TRBV18; size: few; DNA: TGTGCCAGCTCACCAAGGGCACTCAGGGATAATTCACCCCTCCACTTT; CDR3: CASSPRALRDNSPLHF
J: TRBJ2-3; D: TRBD2; V: TRBV20-1; size: .; DNA: TGCAGTGCTAGAGGGACTAGCGGGGCGGGAGATACGCAGTATTTT; CDR3: CSARGTSGAGDTQYF
J: TRBJ2-1; D: .; V: TRBV7-9; size: few; DNA: TGTGCCAGCAGCTTTTTAATGACAGGGCAGTTCTTC; CDR3: CASSFLMTGQFF
J: TRBJ2-6; D: TRBD1; V: TRBV20-1; size: .; DNA: TGCAGTGCTAGAGATCCCCGGACAGGCAGCTCTGGGGCCAACGTCCTGACTTTC; CDR3: CSARDPRTGSSGANVLTF
J: TRBJ2-3; D: .; V: TRBV27; size: .; DNA: TGTGCCAGCGCCCCCCGCGTGGGCACAGATACGCAGTATTTT; CDR3: CASAPRVGTDTQYF
J: TRBJ2-7; D: TRBD2; V: TRBV20-1; size: few; DNA: TGCAGTGCGGAGCGGGAGGGCTACGAGCAGTACTTC; CDR3: CSAEREGYEQYF
J: TRBJ1-3; D: TRBD1; V: TRBV3-1; size: many; DNA: TGTGCCAGCACCTCGACAGGGGGTGGAAACACCATATATTTT; CDR3: CASTSTGGGNTIYF
J: TRBJ2-1; D: TRBD2; V: TRBV12-3/TRBV12-4; size: many; DNA: TGTGCCAGCAGCGGCGGGGGGGCAGGCTGGGTCTACAATGAGCAGTTCTTC; CDR3: CASSGGGAGWVYNEQFF
J: TRBJ2-1; D: .; V: TRBV7-9; size: few; DNA: TGTGCCAGCAGTTATAGCGGAAATGAGCAGTTCTTC; CDR3: CASSYSGNEQFF
J: TRBJ2-2; D: .; V: TRBV20-1; size: many; DNA: TGCAGTGCTAGAGGTCTAGCCGGGGAGCTGTTTTTT; CDR3: CSARGLAGELFF
J: TRBJ1-2; D: .; V: TRBV11-3; size: .; DNA: TGTGCCAGCAGCTCCCTCGCAAGGCAGGCCAACTATGGCTACACCTTC; CDR3: CASSSLARQANYGYTF
J: TRBJ1-1; D: .; V: TRBV6-2/TRBV6-3; size: .; DNA: TGTGCCAGCAGTTGGGACGGGAACACTGAAGCTTTCTTT; CDR3: CASSWDGNTEAFF
J: TRBJ1-1; D: .; V: TRBV7-9; size: many; DNA: TGTGCCAGCTCTAAACCCGGGACCCGGAACACTGAAGCTTTCTTT; CDR3: CASSKPGTRNTEAFF
J: TRBJ2-7; D: TRBD1; V: TRBV3-1; size: few; DNA: TGTGCCAGCAAGAACAGGGGAGCCTACGAGCAGTACTTC; CDR3: CASKNRGAYEQYF
J: TRBJ2-3; D: .; V: TRBV28; size: many; DNA: TGTGCCAGCAGTTTTCGACAGGGAGGGAGCACAGATACGCAGTATTTT; CDR3: CASSFRQGGSTDTQYF
J: TRBJ1-2; D: TRBD1; V: TRBV5-4; size: many; DNA: TGTGCCAGCAGCATCAGGGGGAATGGCTACACCTTC; CDR3: CASSIRGNGYTF
J: TRBJ2-7; D: .; V: TRBV6-6; size: .; DNA: TGTGCCAGCAGTTACCCCCCACCCTCGGGCGAGCAGTACTTC; CDR3: CASSYPPPSGEQYF
J: TRBJ2-7; D: TRBD1; V: TRBV29-1; size: many; DNA: TGCAGCGGCGGGACAGGTGGTTACGAGCAGTACTTC; CDR3: CSGGTGGYEQYF
J: TRBJ2-6; D: .; V: TRBV5-1; size: .; DNA: TGCGCCAGCAGCTACCGCGGTCAGAGCTCTGGGGCCAACGTCCTGACTTTC; CDR3: CASSYRGQSSGANVLTF
J: TRBJ2-7; D: .; V: TRBV30; size: few; DNA: TGTGCCTGGAGTCGCGCCGGGAGCTCCTACGAGCAGTACTTC; CDR3: CAWSRAGSSYEQYF
J: TRBJ2-2; D: .; V: TRBV5-1; size: few; DNA: TGCGCCAGCGAAAGGGCAGACAACACCGGGGAGCTGTTTTTT; CDR3: CASERADNTGELFF
J: TRBJ2-2; D: TRBD1; V: TRBV6-2/TRBV6-3; size: .; DNA: TGTGCCAGCAGTCGAAGCCGGGACAGGGACACCGGGGAGCTGTTTTTT; CDR3: CASSRSRDRDTGELFF
J: TRBJ2-7; D: TRBD2; V: TRBV27; size: many; DNA: TGTGCCAGCAGTTTGAGAAAGGGAGCGGGGAACTACGAGCAGTACTTC; CDR3: CASSLRKGAGNYEQYF
J: TRBJ2-2; D: TRBD2; V: TRBV7-6; size: few; DNA: TGTGCCAGCAGCCCTACTAGCGGGGGGGCCGGGGAGCTGTTTTTT; CDR3: CASSPTSGGAGELFF
J: TRBJ2-6; D: .; V: TRBV20-1; size: many; DNA: TGCAGTGCCAGTACAGGGTCTGGGGCCAACGTCCTGACTTTC; CDR3: CSASTGSGANVLTF
J: TRBJ1-3; D: .; V: TRBV5-1; size: many; DNA: TGCGCCAGCAGCTTTGAGGGCACTGGAAACACCATATATTTT; CDR3: CASSFEGTGNTIYF
J: TRBJ2-1; D: .; V: TRBV10-3; size: many; DNA: TGTGCCATCAAGGGGGGCTCCTACAATGAGCAGTTCTTC; CDR3: CAIKGGSYNEQFF
J: TRBJ2-3; D: TRBD2; V: TRBV19; size: many; DNA: TGTGCCAGTAGTGTCAGACTAGCGGCAGATACGCAGTATTTT; CDR3: CASSVRLAADTQYF
J: TRBJ2-3; D: .; V: TRBV7-5; size: .; DNA: .; CDR3: CISVSEALGQGGTDTQYF
J: TRBJ1-1; D: .; V: TRBV29-1; size: many; DNA: TGCAGCGCTGCGACAGGGAACACTGAAGCTTTCTTT; CDR3: CSAATGNTEAFF
J: TRBJ2-1; D: TRBD1; V: TRBV5-1; size: few; DNA: TGCGCCAGCAGCTACGATACAGGGGCGACCTGGAATGAGCAGTTCTTC; CDR3: CASSYDTGATWNEQFF
J: TRBJ2-5; D: .; V: TRBV5-1; size: .; DNA: TGCGCCAGCATGGGACTCGGGACCGCCGGGGAGACCCAGTACTTC; CDR3: CASMGLGTAGETQYF
J: TRBJ2-1; D: .; V: TRBV9; size: few; DNA: TGTGCCAGCAGCGTAGGGGGCTTTAGTAATGAGCAGTTCTTC; CDR3: CASSVGGFSNEQFF
J: TRBJ2-2; D: .; V: TRBV4-1; size: .; DNA: TGCGCCAGCAGCCAAGCCCCAAAGCGGACCGGGGAGCTGTATTTT; CDR3: CASSQAPKRTGELYF
J: TRBJ2-3; D: .; V: TRBV7-2; size: .; DNA: TGTGCCAGCAGCTTAGTGTCTCCAGATACGCAGTATTTT; CDR3: CASSLVSPDTQYF
J: TRBJ2-1; D: .; V: TRBV11-2; size: few; DNA: TGTGCCAGCAGGCTAGGTTCAGGTAATGAGCAGTTCTTC; CDR3: CASRLGSGNEQFF
J: TRBJ2-3; D: TRBD2; V: TRBV28; size: few; DNA: TGTGCCAGCAGTTTGGGGCTAGCGGGAACCCAACGCGTCACAGATACGCAGTATTTT; CDR3: CASSLGLAGTQRVTDTQYF
J: TRBJ2-7; D: .; V: TRBV4-3; size: .; DNA: TGCGCCAGCAGCCAAGATAAGGCCGGGAACTACGAGCAGTACTTC; CDR3: CASSQDKAGNYEQYF
J: TRBJ1-5; D: .; V: TRBV15; size: many; DNA: TGTGCCACCCAGGATTTGGGGCCAAATCAGCCCCAGCATTTT; CDR3: CATQDLGPNQPQHF
J: TRBJ2-2; D: .; V: TRBV6-1; size: many; DNA: TGTGCCAGCAGTGCCTACAGGGCTGGGGCCGGGGAGCTGTTTTTT; CDR3: CASSAYRAGAGELFF
J: TRBJ2-5; D: .; V: TRBV5-1; size: .; DNA: TGCGCCAGCAGCGGTCTGGAGACCCAGTACTTC; CDR3: CASSGLETQYF
J: TRBJ2-4; D: .; V: TRBV29-1; size: many; DNA: TGCAGCGTTAAGCGTGGAAACATTCAGTACTTC; CDR3: CSVKRGNIQYF
J: TRBJ1-6; D: TRBD1; V: TRBV7-2; size: .; DNA: TGTGCCAGCAGCCTCCAGACAGGGATCGGGTCACCCCTCCACTTT; CDR3: CASSLQTGIGSPLHF
J: TRBJ1-2; D: .; V: TRBV4-3; size: few; DNA: TGCGCCAGCAGCCAAGATAGCGCGGGAGTATATGGCTACACCTTC; CDR3: CASSQDSAGVYGYTF